The next 30 T cell receptor beta chains were all read from a single sample in a study of blood T cell repertoires in COVID-19. Assay used: immunoSEQ multiplex PCR; TCRdb lists only in-frame clones, some missing. This repertoire shows roughly 240,000 clones, about 84% found once; its top ten account for approximately 2%. Sequenced sample: PBMCs or T cells enriched from blood (not recorded which). The receptors originated from a woman aged 50 to 60 who had recovered from COVID-19.

The gene calls are TRBV11-3 and TRBJ1-5; D unclear. Trimming cost V 0 bases and J 2 bases, with 11 bases left between them. This CDR3 comprises 16 residues. Germline V gene sequence: CDR1 SGHNT, CDR2 YENEEA. The CDR3 reads CASSLDASPGNQPQHF. The CDR3 DNA follows: TGTGCCAGCAGCTTAGATGCTTCCCCGGGCAATCAGCCCCAGCATTTT. Full variable domain (missing parts from reference TRBV11-3 and TRBJ1-5): EAGVVQSPRYKIIEKKQPVAFWCNPISGHNTLYWYLQNLGQGPELLIRYENEEAVDDSQLPKDRFSAERLKGVDSTLKIQPAELGDSAVYLCASSLDASPGNQPQHFGDGTRLSIL.

This clone was seen repeatedly, ten times or more. This sequence joins TRBV4-1 and TRBJ1-4; the D gene is possibly TRBD1 (6 bases). V was trimmed by 5 bases and J by 1 base, leaving 17 bases between them. CDR3 length equals 17 residues. The V gene's germline CDR1 is MGHRA and CDR2 YSYEKL. The DNA for the CDR3 is TGCGCCAGCAGCGACTTCAGGGGTCGGGTAACTAATGAAAAACTGTTTTTT. Translation: CASSDFRGRVTNEKLFF.

Only a few counts were recorded for this clone. The chain is built from TRBV2 and TRBJ2-7, with 10 bases matching TRBD1. Germline V lookup: CDR1 SNHLY, CDR2 FYNNEI. The ends lost 6 bases at V and 1 base at J; junction bases unmatched: 6. This CDR3 is 15 amino acids long. The CDR3 coding sequence is TGTGCCAGCAGGTTTCCGGGACAGGGGTCCTACGAGCAGTACTTC. It translates to CASRFPGQGSYEQYF.

The V call is TRBV15, the J call TRBJ1-2; 8 bases match TRBD1. V lost 5 bases and J lost 8; bases outside the gene matches: 16. Germline loops: CDR1 LNHNV, CDR2 YYDKDF (reference sequence). This CDR3 comprises 16 residues. Here the CDR3 DNA reads TGTGCCACCAGCCCTCAGCGAGGGATGACAGGGGCCGGCTACACCTTC. It yields the protein CATSPQRGMTGAGYTF.

The V and J genes are TRBV12-5 and TRBJ2-5; 7 nucleotides agree with TRBD1. CDR3 length equals 17 residues. V gave up 1 base and J gave up 3 bases; unmatched junction bases: 11. Germline V gene sequence: CDR1 LGHNT, CDR2 FRNRAP. The CDR3 reads CASGLGTWPGGKETQYF. The CDR3 DNA sequence: TGTGCTAGTGGTTTGGGTACTTGGCCAGGGGGAAAAGAGACCCAGTACTTC.

V and J are TRBV30 and TRBJ1-4; 7 positions agree with TRBD1. Germline lookup yields CDR1 GTSNPN and CDR2 SVGIG (reference sequence). J gave up 3 bases and V 0 bases, and 4 bases lay outside the gene matches. The CDR3 consists of 15 residues. This CDR3 reads CAWSVKGAPNEKLFF. The CDR3 DNA is TGTGCCTGGAGTGTAAAGGGGGCACCTAATGAAAAACTGTTTTTT.

This sequence joins TRBV4-1 and TRBJ2-7; TRBD2 is a possible D gene (5 bases). The CDR3 loop spans 16 amino acids. Deletions cut 0 bases from V and 3 bases from J, with 15 bases between. Germline V gives CDR1 MGHRA, CDR2 YSYEKL. Written as DNA, the CDR3 is TGCGCCAGCAGCCAAGACGGCGGGCAGAACTACTACGAGCAGTACTTC. Amino acids: CASSQDGGQNYYEQYF.

The V and J genes are TRBV12-3 or TRBV12-4 and TRBJ1-2; 9 bases map to TRBD1. The CDR3 is 13 amino acids. Trimming took 3 bases from V and 6 from J; bases not matched to a gene: 2. The DNA of the CDR3 is TGTGCCAGCAGTTTTGGGACAGGGAATGGCTACACCTTC. Translating it yields CASSFGTGNGYTF.

The chain carries TRBV19 and TRBJ2-4; unclear D gene. The CDR3 loop spans 18 amino acids. Germline CDR1 and CDR2: LNHDA and SQIVND (reference sequence). Trimming removed 1 base from V and 0 bases from J, with 16 bases in between. The CDR3 DNA follows: TGTGCCAGTAGTATAGGCGGCGGCAGAAACCTAGCCAAAAACATTCAGTACTTC. It encodes CASSIGGGRNLAKNIQYF.

This chain's CDR3 is CASSDGRGNTGELFF. Here the CDR3 DNA reads TGTGCCAGCAGTGATGGCAGGGGGAACACCGGGGAGCTGTTTTTT. The rearrangement links TRBV2 to TRBJ2-2; D is possibly TRBD1 (6 bases). The germline V and J ends were trimmed by 3 bases and 1 base, with 9 bases remaining between them. Germline V lookup: CDR1 SNHLY, CDR2 FYNNEI. This CDR3 is 15 amino acids long.

The chain recombines TRBV6-5 with TRBJ2-2, with 10 bases identical to TRBD1. Germline V CDR1 and CDR2: MNHEY, SVGAGI. J lost 3 bases, V lost 0 bases, and 1 base had no gene match. There are 16 residues in the CDR3. CDR3 region: CASSYSTGGYTGELFF. Written as DNA, the CDR3 is TGTGCCAGCAGTTACTCGACAGGGGGCTACACCGGGGAGCTGTTTTTT.

J is TRBJ2-6 and V is TRBV5-4, with a weak D call TRBD2 (6 bases). The V gene lost 0 bases and the J gene lost 0 bases, with 7 bases spanning the gap. The CDR3 runs 16 residues. From germline, CDR1 is SGHNT and CDR2 YYREEE (reference sequence). Here the CDR3 reads CASSLAGDSGANVLTF. The CDR3 DNA reads TGTGCCAGCAGCTTGGCGGGAGACTCTGGGGCCAACGTCCTGACTTTC.

This clone was counted only a few times. The CDR3 loop is CASRREGQETQYF. Written as DNA, the CDR3 is TGTGCCAGCAGGAGGGAAGGGCAAGAGACCCAGTACTTC. The chain links TRBV2 to TRBJ2-5, with a possible D match to TRBD2 (5 bases). The germline V and J ends were trimmed by 6 bases and 2 bases, with 10 bases remaining between them. This CDR3 has 13 residues. CDR1 and CDR2 (germline): SNHLY, FYNNEI. Full variable domain (outside the CDR3, taken from reference TRBV2 and TRBJ2-5): EPEVTQTPSHQVTQMGQEVILRCVPISNHLYFYWYRQILGQKVEFLVSFYNNEISEKSEIFDDQFSVERPDGSNFTLKIRSTKLEDSAMYFCASRREGQETQYFGPGTRLLVL.

The chain joins TRBV18 to TRBJ2-7; weak D call: TRBD2 (6 bases). V was clipped by 0 bases and J by 6 bases, with 15 bases between them. CDR1 is KGHSH, CDR2 LQKENI, per germline. CDR3 size: 15 residues. The CDR3 spells CASSPPEGEGLEQYF. For the CDR3, the DNA is TGTGCCAGCTCACCACCGGAGGGAGAGGGTCTCGAGCAGTACTTC.

This chain uses TRBV3-1 (or the pseudogene TRBV3-2) with TRBJ1-1; D gene ambiguous. The length of the CDR3 is 17 residues. Trimming left V 4 bases short and J 4 bases short, with 22 bases between. Germline CDR1 and CDR2: LGHDT and YNNKEL (reference sequence). CDR3 sequence reads: CASSPRPGTAGGTEAFF. DNA for the CDR3: TGTGCCAGCAGCCCACGGCCAGGTACAGCCGGTGGCACTGAAGCTTTCTTT.

The chain is built from TRBV27 and TRBJ1-1, with a weak D call TRBD1 (5 bases). Germline V gives CDR1 MNHEY, CDR2 SMNVEV (reference sequence). V was clipped by 3 bases and J by 1 base, with 9 bases between them. The CDR3 is 14 residues long. The CDR3 bases are TGTGCCAGCAGTTTTCGACAGTCGAACACTGAAGCTTTCTTT. Amino acid sequence: CASSFRQSNTEAFF.

The V gene is TRBV24-1, the J gene TRBJ1-4; the match to TRBD1 covers 9 bases. The CDR3 sequence is 18 residues long. Germline CDR1 KGHDR, CDR2 SFDVKD. Trimming at V came to 7 bases and at J to 3 bases, leaving 14 bases not matched to a gene. CDR3 sequence reads: CATRGDGTGFTANEKLFF. The CDR3 nucleotides are TGTGCCACCAGGGGGGACGGGACAGGGTTTACAGCTAATGAAAAACTGTTTTTT.

The rearrangement links TRBV4-1 to TRBJ2-1, with TRBD1 matching over 7 bases. The V segment lost 4 bases and the J segment 5 bases; nucleotides outside the gene matches: 5. The CDR3 is 14 amino acids. Germline V gene data show CDR1 as MGHRA and CDR2 as YSYEKL. In nucleotides, the CDR3 is TGCGCCAGCAGCCGAGGGGGCAGAAACAATGAGCAGTTCTTC. Translated, it gives CASSRGGRNNEQFF.

The V gene is TRBV24-1, the J gene TRBJ2-3, with D possibly matching TRBD2 (5 bases). V was shortened by 5 bases and J by 6 bases, with 14 bases between the two germline ends. CDR1 KGHDR and CDR2 SFDVKD come from the germline V gene. The CDR3 spans 14 residues. This CDR3 reads CATSAPPPGDTQYF. In nucleotides, the CDR3 is TGTGCCACCAGTGCCCCCCCACCGGGGGATACGCAGTATTTT.

CDR3 nucleotides: TGTGCCAGCAGCGAACGGGACACCCTTAACTATGGCTACACCTTC. Translating gives CASSERDTLNYGYTF. This chain connects TRBV28 to TRBJ1-2; D may be TRBD1 (6 bases). This CDR3 spans 15 amino acids. Germline loops: CDR1 MDHEN, CDR2 SYDVKM. Between the trimmed V and J ends, which lost 6 bases and 1 base, there was a span of 15 bases.

The rearrangement uses TRBV5-1 and TRBJ2-7; D possibly corresponds to TRBD2 (5 bases). The CDR3 sequence is 15 residues long. The V gene's germline CDR1 is SGHRS and CDR2 YFSETQ. V lost 1 base and J 2 bases, leaving 13 bases between the germline ends. The CDR3 nucleotides read TGCGCCAGCAGCTTGCTAGCAGAACCAGCCTACGAGCAGTACTTC. It codes for CASSLLAEPAYEQYF. Based on the CDR3 plus reference TRBV5-1 and TRBJ2-7, the full variable domain is KAGVTQTPRYLIKTRGQQVTLSCSPISGHRSVSWYQQTPGQGLQFLFEYFSETQRNKGNFPGRFSGRQFSNSRSEMNVSTLELGDSALYLCASSLLAEPAYEQYFGPGTRLTVT.

This clone occurred a few times. The chain couples TRBV5-1 to TRBJ2-1, with 10 bases fitting TRBD2. CDR1 and CDR2 (germline): SGHRS, YFSETQ. This CDR3 is 15 amino acids long. The junction had 2 bases not matched to a gene; V was cut back by 0 bases and J by 5 bases. CDR3 sequence: CASSLDSGGHNEQFF. The CDR3 DNA reads as TGCGCCAGCAGCTTGGATAGCGGGGGGCACAATGAGCAGTTCTTC. The full variable domain, in which reference TRBV5-1 and TRBJ2-1 provide the parts outside the CDR3, is KAGVTQTPRYLIKTRGQQVTLSCSPISGHRSVSWYQQTPGQGLQFLFEYFSETQRNKGNFPGRFSGRQFSNSRSEMNVSTLELGDSALYLCASSLDSGGHNEQFFGPGTRLTVL.

CDR3 residues: CASSYGAHEQFF. DNA of the CDR3: TGTGCCAGCAGTTACGGGGCCCATGAGCAGTTCTTC. The chain recombines TRBV6-5 with TRBJ2-1, with D possibly being TRBD1 (5 bases). Trimming took 2 bases from V and 8 from J, leaving 7 bases between them. CDR1 and CDR2 from the germline V gene are MNHEY and SVGAGI. The CDR3 covers 12 residues.

The chain couples TRBV4-2 to TRBJ2-5; 15 bases are a match to TRBD2. This CDR3 has 15 residues. CDR1 and CDR2 from the germline V gene are LGHNA and YNFKEQ. Trimming at V came to 4 bases and at J to 5 bases, leaving 2 bases not matched to a gene. In nucleotides, the CDR3 is TGTGCCAGCAGCCTCGGACTAGCGGGAGGGGAGACCCAGTACTTC. Translated, it gives CASSLGLAGGETQYF.

V and J are TRBV4-3 and TRBJ1-2; 9 bases align to TRBD1. Trimming took 1 base from V and 0 from J; bases not matched to a gene: 6. This CDR3 spans 17 amino acids. The germline gives CDR1 LGHNA, CDR2 YSLEER. The CDR3 nucleotides read TGCGCCAGCAGCCAAGCGACAGGGGGTCCCTCTAACTATGGCTACACCTTC. It is translated as CASSQATGGPSNYGYTF.

This clone was seen once. The CDR3, as DNA: TGTGCCAGCAGCGTAGGGAGGAGTAACTATGGCTACACCTTC. Its translation is CASSVGRSNYGYTF. The V gene is TRBV9, the J gene TRBJ1-2; D is undetermined. This CDR3 is 14 amino acids long. Per the germline V gene, CDR1 is SGDLS and CDR2 is YYNGEE. V was clipped by 0 bases and J by 1 base, with 7 bases between them.

CDR3 residues: CASSRGLAGGISGANVLTF. The CDR3 DNA is TGCGCCAGCAGCCGAGGACTAGCGGGAGGGATTTCTGGGGCCAACGTCCTGACTTTC. The chain joins TRBV4-3 to TRBJ2-6; 15 nucleotides line up with TRBD2. The CDR3 extends over 19 amino acids. Germline-derived CDR1 and CDR2 are LGHNA and YSLEER. After removal of 4 bases from V and 1 base from J, the junction contained 5 bases not matched to a gene.

The chain carries TRBV7-9 and TRBJ2-1; 9 bases are shared with TRBD2. V dropped 4 bases and J dropped 7; count of bases not matched to a gene: 8. The CDR3 loop spans 15 amino acids. Per germline, CDR1 SEHNR and CDR2 FQNEAQ (reference sequence). CDR3 coding DNA: TGTGCCAGCAGCTCCAAGACTAGCGGTTTTAATGAGCAGTTCTTC. It is translated as CASSSKTSGFNEQFF.

V and J are TRBV7-2 and TRBJ2-7, with 8 bases identical to TRBD1. This CDR3 has 14 amino acids. Germline assignment: CDR1 SGHTA and CDR2 FQGNSA. With V trimmed by 0 bases and J by 4 bases, 2 bases remained unmatched. The CDR3 here is CASSLATGAYEQYF. The CDR3 DNA is TGTGCCAGCAGCTTAGCGACAGGGGCATACGAGCAGTACTTC.

This clone appeared a single time. The chain links TRBV6-2 or TRBV6-3 to TRBJ1-5, with D perhaps TRBD1 (5 bases). The CDR3 runs to 14 residues. V was clipped by 3 bases and J by 3 bases, with 9 bases between them. Germline CDR1 MNHEY, CDR2 SVGEGT. The CDR3 DNA sequence: TGTGCCAGCAGTTATCAGGGATCCAATCAGCCCCAGCATTTT. It specifies CASSYQGSNQPQHF.